Presented here are 27 T cell receptor beta chains from one specimen sequenced in a study of CXCR3-negative and CXCR3-positive naive CD8 T cells. General study points: Hydrophobicity was higher for TRB CDR3s found in CXCR3-positive naive cells than in CXCR3-negative naive cells.

Preparation of TRB cDNA libraries relied on 5' RACE carrying UMI labels. Following a re-call of the 5' RACE reads, TCRdb has one entry per CDR3 protein and lacks DNA. This listing includes 150,000 to 160,000 distinct CDR3 sequences. No antigen has been assigned to these receptors. Specimen: naive CXCR3+ CD8+ T cells from blood. Subset meaning: CD45RO-CCR7+CD27+CD95- naive CD8+ T cells expressing CXCR3 (TNR3+). These receptors came from a human donor in good health. Some clones in this sample may be carry-over from other donors' samples.

The rearrangement joins TRBV4-1 to TRBJ1-1; without DNA, the TCRdb call of TRBD1 cannot be checked. The CDR3 extends over 15 amino acids. Germline CDR1 reads MGHRA; CDR2 reads YSYEKL. CDR3: CASSRDQTGYTEAFF.

V usage is TRBV5-1 and J usage is TRBJ2-7. The CDR3 length is 14 residues. Germline V gene data show CDR1 as SGHRS and CDR2 as YFSETQ. The CDR3 is CASSTPGRSYEQYF.

J is TRBJ1-2 and V is TRBV18; there is no DNA to check the TCRdb D call of TRBD1. CDR3 size: 15 residues. Germline-derived CDR1 and CDR2 are KGHSH and LQKENI. This CDR3 reads CASSPTRDRDYGYTF.

This rearrangement joins TRBV20-1 to TRBJ1-6; lacking DNA, the TRBD1 call made by TCRdb goes unchecked. CDR1 is DFQATT, CDR2 SNEGSKA, per germline (reference sequence). CDR3 length: 14 amino acids. The CDR3 is CSARMYGRGSPLHF.

CDR3 sequence reads: CSVDFSANTGELFF. V is TRBV29-1 and J is TRBJ2-2. The CDR3 totals 14 residues. CDR1 SQVTM and CDR2 ANQGSEA come from the germline V gene.

The chain links TRBV9 to TRBJ2-3; there is no DNA to check the TCRdb D call of TRBD1. Germline CDR1 is SGDLS and CDR2 is YYNGEE. The CDR3 totals 16 residues. Here the CDR3 reads CASSAYDQLGGSTQYF.

This sequence joins TRBV29-1 and TRBJ2-1; TCRdb picks TRBD2, but there is no DNA to check that call. The V gene's germline CDR1 is SQVTM and CDR2 ANQGSEA. This CDR3 is built from 18 residues. The CDR3 is CSARGTSGIESSYNEQFF.

The gene calls are TRBV4-1 and TRBJ2-1; TCRdb's D call, TRBD2, is unchecked because there is no DNA. This CDR3 contains 18 residues. Germline CDR1 is MGHRA and CDR2 is YSYEKL. CDR3: CASSQDGVAGGLPDEQFF.

This chain links TRBV20-1 with TRBJ2-7; TCRdb selects TRBD1, and the lack of DNA leaves this call unchecked. Per germline, CDR1 DFQATT and CDR2 SNEGSKA (reference sequence). There are 15 residues in the CDR3. CDR3 protein: CSARDMGTGDYEQYF.

The J gene is TRBJ2-7, the V gene TRBV14; TCRdb's D call, TRBD1, is unchecked because there is no DNA. The CDR3 spans 14 residues. Germline V lookup: CDR1 SGHDN, CDR2 FVKESK. CDR3: CASSQLAGGYEQYF.

This chain joins TRBV29-1 and TRBJ2-2; TCRdb selects TRBD1, and the lack of DNA leaves this call unchecked. The CDR3 has 15 residues. Germline CDR1 is SQVTM and CDR2 is ANQGSEA. The CDR3 sequence: CSVEETGVNTGELFF.

This chain links TRBV4-1 with TRBJ2-1; TCRdb's assignment of TRBD2 cannot be checked, as there is no DNA. Germline loops: CDR1 MGHRA, CDR2 YSYEKL. CDR3 length equals 14 residues. CDR3 sequence: CASSQDRLAYEQFF.

This sequence joins TRBV29-1 and TRBJ2-2; TCRdb designates TRBD1, a call that cannot be tested without DNA. This CDR3 is built from 15 residues. Germline loops: CDR1 SQVTM, CDR2 ANQGSEA. This chain's CDR3 is CSALIQGGLTGELFF.

The chain uses TRBV5-1 and TRBJ2-7; as DNA is missing, the TRBD1 call by TCRdb cannot be tested. The V gene's germline CDR1 is SGHRS and CDR2 YFSETQ. The CDR3 runs 16 residues. The CDR3 region is CASSLGKAGAPYEQYF.

This chain uses TRBV28 with TRBJ2-1; the D call from TCRdb, TRBD2, cannot be confirmed without DNA. CDR3 size: 18 residues. Germline V gene data show CDR1 as MDHEN and CDR2 as SYDVKM. CDR3 protein: CASSLYAFSGGRFDEQFF.

This rearrangement joins TRBV28 to TRBJ1-4; the D gene TCRdb calls, TRBD1, cannot be checked with no DNA. The CDR3 extends over 17 amino acids. The germline CDR1 and CDR2 sequences are MDHEN and SYDVKM. The CDR3 here is CASGNLDEGPPNEKLFF.

The J gene is TRBJ1-3, the V gene TRBV20-1; TCRdb selects TRBD1, and the lack of DNA leaves this call unchecked. CDR3 length equals 14 residues. Germline V CDR1 and CDR2: DFQATT, SNEGSKA (reference sequence). CDR3 residues: CSARVRGSGNTIYF.

The rearrangement uses TRBV19 and TRBJ2-5; the D gene TCRdb calls, TRBD2, cannot be checked with no DNA. Germline loops: CDR1 LNHDA, CDR2 SQIVND (reference sequence). The CDR3 has 18 residues. The CDR3 spells CASSARTSGRALEETQYF.

This chain joins TRBV13 and TRBJ2-5; the TRBD2 assignment by TCRdb is unverifiable without DNA. The CDR3 contains 16 residues. Per the germline V gene, CDR1 is PRHDT and CDR2 is FYEKMQ (reference sequence). CDR3: CASSLRGDGSQETQYF.

This chain joins TRBV27 and TRBJ1-6. The CDR3 runs 14 residues. Germline lookup yields CDR1 MNHEY and CDR2 SMNVEV (reference sequence). CDR3 residues: CASSLSTGRSPLHF.

This chain joins TRBV28 and TRBJ2-1; TCRdb returns TRBD1, unconfirmable since there is no DNA. Germline lookup yields CDR1 MDHEN and CDR2 SYDVKM. The CDR3 consists of 16 residues. CDR3 region: CASSSRQGDRGNEQFF.

V and J are TRBV10-3 and TRBJ2-7. Germline CDR1 and CDR2: ENHRY and SYGVKD. This CDR3 has 13 amino acids. CDR3 residues: CAISDPEVYEQYF.

The chain has TRBV7-8 and TRBJ1-4; the TCRdb D gene call, TRBD1, has no DNA to confirm it. The CDR3 covers 17 residues. CDR1 and CDR2 from the germline V gene are SGHVS and FQNEAQ. The CDR3 region is CASSLSGQAVTNEKLFF. The whole variable domain, remainder taken from reference TRBV7-8 and TRBJ1-4, is GAGVSQSPRYKVAKRGQDVALRCDPISGHVSLFWYQQALGQGPEFLTYFQNEAQLDKSGLPSDRFFAERPEGSVSTLKIQRTQQEDSAVYLCASSLSGQAVTNEKLFFGSGTQLSVL.

The V call is TRBV14, the J call TRBJ2-1. This CDR3 has 13 amino acids. Germline V CDR1 and CDR2: SGHDN, FVKESK. This chain's CDR3 is CASSHRNYNEQFF.

The chain carries TRBV27 and TRBJ2-1; TCRdb reports TRBD1, a call that lacks DNA to check it against. This CDR3 spans 17 amino acids. Germline CDR1 and CDR2: MNHEY and SMNVEV (reference sequence). The chain's CDR3 is CASSPGVALSIYNEQFF.

The chain couples TRBV27 to TRBJ2-5; TCRdb proposes TRBD2, but this gene call is untestable without DNA. The CDR3 contains 13 residues. Germline lookup yields CDR1 MNHEY and CDR2 SMNVEV (reference sequence). CDR3 loop: CATRELSKETQYF.

The rearrangement joins TRBV29-1 to TRBJ2-7; TCRdb lists TRBD1, though no DNA is available to test this call. Germline loops: CDR1 SQVTM, CDR2 ANQGSEA. The CDR3 runs to 15 residues. CDR3 protein: CSVVARGKTDYEQYF.